The clone carrying this T cell receptor beta chain showed up just once. The authors' processing: Amplification with reference gene primers provided the estimates of nucleated cell counts. Produced via immunoSEQ multiplex PCR; TCRdb's table is partial and in-frame only. The V and J calls and clone size are taken from that table; D and trimming were inferred from the DNA. The sample records some 140,000 clones, roughly 84% being singletons. The sample is drawn from a study of blood T cell repertoires in COVID-19. Study context: There were acute and convalescent COVID-19 samples, and they came from the United States, Italy and Spain.

The cohort comprised adults aged roughly 18 to 95 years residing in 24 US areas. Cohorts were based on clinical histories the participants reported. CDR1 and CDR2 from the germline V gene are SNHLY and FYNNEI. Trimming removed 5 bases from V and 1 base from J; junction bases left unmatched: 2. This CDR3 spans 14 amino acids. The clonotype originates from a man aged 40-49 years with acute COVID-19. This chain joins TRBV2 and TRBJ1-2; 9 positions match TRBD1. Sequenced sample: PBMCs or T cells enriched from blood (not recorded which). This CDR3 is CASSLDRGNYGYTF. In nucleotides, the CDR3 is TGTGCCAGCAGTTTGGACAGGGGTAACTATGGCTACACCTTC.